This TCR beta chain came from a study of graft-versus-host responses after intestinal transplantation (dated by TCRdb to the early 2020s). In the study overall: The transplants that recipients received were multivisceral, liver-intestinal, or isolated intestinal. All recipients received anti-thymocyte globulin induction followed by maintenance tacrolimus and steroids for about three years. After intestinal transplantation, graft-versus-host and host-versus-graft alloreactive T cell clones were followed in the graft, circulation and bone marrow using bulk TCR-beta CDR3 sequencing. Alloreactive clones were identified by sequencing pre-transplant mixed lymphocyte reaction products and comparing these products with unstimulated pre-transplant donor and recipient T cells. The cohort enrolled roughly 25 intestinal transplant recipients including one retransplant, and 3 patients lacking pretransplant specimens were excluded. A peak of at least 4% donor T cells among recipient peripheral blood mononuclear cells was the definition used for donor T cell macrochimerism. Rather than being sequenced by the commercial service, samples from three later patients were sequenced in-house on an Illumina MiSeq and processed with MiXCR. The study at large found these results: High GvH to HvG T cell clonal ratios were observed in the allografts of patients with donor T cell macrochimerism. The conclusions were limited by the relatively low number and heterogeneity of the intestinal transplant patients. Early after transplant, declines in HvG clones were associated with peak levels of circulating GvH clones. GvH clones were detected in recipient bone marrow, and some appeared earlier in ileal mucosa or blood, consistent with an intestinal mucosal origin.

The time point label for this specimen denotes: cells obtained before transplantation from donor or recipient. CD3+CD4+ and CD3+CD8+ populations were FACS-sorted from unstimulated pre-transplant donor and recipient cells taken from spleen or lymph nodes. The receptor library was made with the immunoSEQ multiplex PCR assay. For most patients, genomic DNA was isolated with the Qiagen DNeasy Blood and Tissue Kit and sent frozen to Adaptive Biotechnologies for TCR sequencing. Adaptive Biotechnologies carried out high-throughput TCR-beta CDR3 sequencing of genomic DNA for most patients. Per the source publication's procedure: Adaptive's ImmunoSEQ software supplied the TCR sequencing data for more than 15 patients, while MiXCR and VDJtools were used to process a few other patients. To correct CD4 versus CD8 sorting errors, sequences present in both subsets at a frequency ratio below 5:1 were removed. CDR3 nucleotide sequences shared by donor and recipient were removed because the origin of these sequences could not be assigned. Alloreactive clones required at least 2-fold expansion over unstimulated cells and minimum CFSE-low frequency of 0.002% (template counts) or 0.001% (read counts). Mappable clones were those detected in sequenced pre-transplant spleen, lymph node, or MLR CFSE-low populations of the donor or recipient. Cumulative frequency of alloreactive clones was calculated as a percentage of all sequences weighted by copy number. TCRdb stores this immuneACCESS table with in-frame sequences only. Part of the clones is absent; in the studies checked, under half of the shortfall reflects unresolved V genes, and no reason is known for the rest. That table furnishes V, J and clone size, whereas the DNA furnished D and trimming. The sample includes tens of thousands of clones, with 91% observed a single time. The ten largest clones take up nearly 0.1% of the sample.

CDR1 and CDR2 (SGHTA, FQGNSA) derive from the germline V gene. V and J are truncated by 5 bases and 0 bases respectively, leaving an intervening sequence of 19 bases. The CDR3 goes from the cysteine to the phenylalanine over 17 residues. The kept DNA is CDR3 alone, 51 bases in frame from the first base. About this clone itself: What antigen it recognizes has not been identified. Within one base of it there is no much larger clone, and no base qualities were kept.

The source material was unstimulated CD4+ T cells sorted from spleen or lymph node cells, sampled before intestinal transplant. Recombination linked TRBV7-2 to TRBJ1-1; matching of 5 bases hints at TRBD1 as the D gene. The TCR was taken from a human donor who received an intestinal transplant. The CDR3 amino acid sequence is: CASSPDLGGFMNTEAFF. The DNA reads TGTGCCAGCAGCCCGGACCTTGGGGGGTTCATGAACACTGAAGCTTTCTTT. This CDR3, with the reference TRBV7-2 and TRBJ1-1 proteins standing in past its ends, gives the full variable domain GAGVSQSPSNKVTEKGKDVELRCDPISGHTALYWYRQSLGQGLEFLIYFQGNSAPDKSGLPSDRFSAERTGGSVSTLTIQRTQQEDSAVYLCASSPDLGGFMNTEAFFGQGTRLTVV.